This T cell receptor (beta chain) is drawn from a study of OX40 agonist ivuxolimab in advanced cancers. The wider study: Each patient was given ivuxolimab into a vein every 2 weeks, at 0.01 to 10 mg/kg. Of the participants, roughly 40% had some prior anti-PD-1, anti-PD-L1 or anti-CTLA-4 therapy, which was allowed. Partial responses were recorded for three patients, including one with hepatocellular carcinoma and two with cutaneous melanoma.

Study-wide findings and caveats: In the 0.1 to 3.0 mg/kg range, CD4+ and CD8+ blood T cells had expanded clonally by week 6.

With respect to this clone: The antigen is not known.

Sequencing used immunoSEQ multiplex PCR; TCRdb keeps in-frame clones, though not all of them. The table shows about 46,000 clones, with roughly nine tenths occurring only once. Sequencing was performed on CD4+ or CD8+ T cells sorted from blood, taken in a trial of the OX40 agonist ivuxolimab. This sequence was found in an adult with an advanced solid tumor such as melanoma, head and neck, liver or kidney cancer.

The CDR3: CASSSPGTSGSTDTQYF. CDR3 DNA: TGTGCCAGCAGCTCACCCGGGACTAGCGGCAGCACAGATACGCAGTATTTT. V and J are TRBV5-6 and TRBJ2-3; 11 bases fit TRBD2. The J segment lost 0 bases and the V segment lost 3 bases, leaving 6 bases of the junction unmatched. CDR3 length: 17 amino acids. CDR1 and CDR2 from the germline V gene are SGHDT and YYEEEE.